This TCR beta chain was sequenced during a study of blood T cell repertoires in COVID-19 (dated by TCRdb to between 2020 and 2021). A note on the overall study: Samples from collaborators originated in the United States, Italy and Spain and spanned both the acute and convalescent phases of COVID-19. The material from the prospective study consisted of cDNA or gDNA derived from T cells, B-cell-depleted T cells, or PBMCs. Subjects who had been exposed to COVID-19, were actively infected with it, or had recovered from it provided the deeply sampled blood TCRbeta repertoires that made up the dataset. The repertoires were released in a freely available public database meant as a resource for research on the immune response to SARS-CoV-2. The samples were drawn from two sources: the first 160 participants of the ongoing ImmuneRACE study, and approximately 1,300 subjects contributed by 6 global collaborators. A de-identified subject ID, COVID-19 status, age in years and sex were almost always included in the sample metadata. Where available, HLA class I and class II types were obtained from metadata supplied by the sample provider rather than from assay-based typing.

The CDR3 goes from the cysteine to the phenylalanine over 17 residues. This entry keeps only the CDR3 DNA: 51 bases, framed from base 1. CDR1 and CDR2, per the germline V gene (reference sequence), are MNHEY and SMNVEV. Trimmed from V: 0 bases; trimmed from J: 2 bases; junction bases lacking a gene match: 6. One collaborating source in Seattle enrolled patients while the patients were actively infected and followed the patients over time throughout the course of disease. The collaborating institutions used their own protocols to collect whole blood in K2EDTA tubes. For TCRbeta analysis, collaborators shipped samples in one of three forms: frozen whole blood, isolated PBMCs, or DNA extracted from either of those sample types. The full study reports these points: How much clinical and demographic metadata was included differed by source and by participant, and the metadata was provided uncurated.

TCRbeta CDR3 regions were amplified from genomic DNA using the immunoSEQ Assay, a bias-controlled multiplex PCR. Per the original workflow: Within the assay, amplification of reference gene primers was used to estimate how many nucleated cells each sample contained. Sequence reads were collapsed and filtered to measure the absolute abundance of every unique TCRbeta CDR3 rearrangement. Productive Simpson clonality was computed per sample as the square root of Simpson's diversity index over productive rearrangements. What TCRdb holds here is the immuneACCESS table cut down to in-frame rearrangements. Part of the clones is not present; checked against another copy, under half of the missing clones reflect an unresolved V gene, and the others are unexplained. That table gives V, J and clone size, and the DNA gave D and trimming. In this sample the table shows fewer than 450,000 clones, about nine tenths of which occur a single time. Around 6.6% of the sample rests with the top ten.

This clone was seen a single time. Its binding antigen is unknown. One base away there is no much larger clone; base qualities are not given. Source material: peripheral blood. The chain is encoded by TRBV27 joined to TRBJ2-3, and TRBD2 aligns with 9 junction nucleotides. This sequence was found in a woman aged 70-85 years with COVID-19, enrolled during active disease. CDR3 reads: CASSLSRASGATDTQYF. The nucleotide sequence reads TGTGCCAGCAGTTTATCGCGGGCTAGCGGGGCCACAGATACGCAGTATTTT.